This is a list of T cell receptor beta chains from one sample in a study of blood T cell repertoires in COVID-19. Only in-frame clones appear in the TCRdb table, and some are missing; sequencing was by immunoSEQ multiplex PCR. The sample carries fewer than 250,000 clones, approximately 82% recorded once. Sequencing input: peripheral blood. These TCRs come from a woman between 50 and 59 years old with acute or convalescent COVID-19. Each CDR3 is given with its conserved first and last residue. A D gene is named only where the DNA matches it firmly. Not all rows give a size; the values are once, few, many and, for expanded clones, a class.

clone size | D gene | J gene | V gene | CDR3 DNA | CDR3 protein
NA | TRBD2 | TRBJ2-3 | TRBV27 | TGTGCCAGCAGTACACCGGGACTAATGCAGTATTTT | CASSTPGLMQYF
NA | NA | TRBJ1-5 | TRBV24-1 | TGTGCCACCGGGGGCGGCCACGGCAATCAGCCCCAGCATTTT | CATGGGHGNQPQHF
NA | TRBD1 | TRBJ1-5 | TRBV7-8 | TGTGCCAGCAGCCCGGGGACAGGGTTGAGCAATCAGCCCCAGCATTTT | CASSPGTGLSNQPQHF
many | NA | TRBJ2-7 | TRBV28 | TGTGCCAGCAGTTCCGACGGGATCGGGTCCTACGAGCAGTACTTC | CASSSDGIGSYEQYF
once | NA | TRBJ2-2 | TRBV4-2 | TGTGCCAGCAGCCAAGGCGGAGCGGTCACCGGGGAGCTGTTTTTT | CASSQGGAVTGELFF
few | NA | TRBJ1-5 | TRBV19 | TGTGCCAGTAGTCCTCAGGTGGATCAGCCCCAGCATTTT | CASSPQVDQPQHF
NA | TRBD2 | TRBJ2-4 | TRBV6-6 | TGTGCCAGCAGTCCAGCCGACCTCGATGCGGGAGTCAAAAACATTCAGTACTTC | CASSPADLDAGVKNIQYF
NA | TRBD2 | TRBJ2-1 | TRBV18 | TGTGCCAGCTCTCGAACGGGACTAGAATACAATGAGCAGTTCTTC | CASSRTGLEYNEQFF
NA | TRBD1 | TRBJ2-5 | TRBV24-1 | TGTGCCACCAGTGATTTGCCAGGGGGCCAAGAGACCCAGTACTTC | CATSDLPGGQETQYF
NA | TRBD1 | TRBJ1-6 | TRBV6-5 | TGTGCCAGCAGTTGGGACAGCTATAATTCACCCCTCCACTTT | CASSWDSYNSPLHF
NA | TRBD1 | TRBJ1-4 | TRBV6-4 | TGTGCCAGCGCACAGGGGCCCGGGGGAAAACTGTTTTTT | CASAQGPGGKLFF
once | TRBD2 | TRBJ2-1 | TRBV19 | TGTGCCAGTACCGTGGGGACTAGGGCCAGCAATGAGCAGTTCTTC | CASTVGTRASNEQFF
NA | NA | TRBJ1-4 | TRBV11-2 | TGTGCCAGCAGCTTAACGGGTCCAACTAATGAAAAACTGTTTTTT | CASSLTGPTNEKLFF
many | TRBD1 | TRBJ2-1 | TRBV29-1 | TGCAGCGCCGAGGGGCGCACAGGGGCTTTAATCTACAATGAGCAGTTCTTC | CSAEGRTGALIYNEQFF
few | TRBD2 | TRBJ2-1 | TRBV10-3 | TGTGCCATCAGTGAGAGAATCCCTAGCGGCTCCTACAATGAGCAGTTCTTC | CAISERIPSGSYNEQFF
NA | NA | TRBJ2-1 | TRBV24-1 | TGTGCCACCACAGGGCAGGGGCCCGGCAATGAGCAGTTCTTC | CATTGQGPGNEQFF
NA | TRBD2 | TRBJ2-4 | TRBV9 | TGTGCCAGCAGCCCCGGGGTGGGAAGCGGGAGATTGGAAAACATTCAGTACTTC | CASSPGVGSGRLENIQYF
few | TRBD2 | TRBJ2-3 | TRBV19 | TGTGCCAGTAGTGCGCGTGGACTAGCGGGCCGCGATACGCAGTATTTT | CASSARGLAGRDTQYF
NA | TRBD1 | TRBJ1-5 | TRBV6-7 | TGTGCCAGCAGTCCACCCCGACGCCAGGGGGATCAGCCCCAGCATTTT | CASSPPRRQGDQPQHF
NA | TRBD1 | TRBJ1-3 | TRBV29-1 | TGCAGCGTTGTGACAGGGGGTGCAGGAAACACCATATATTTT | CSVVTGGAGNTIYF
NA | NA | TRBJ2-1 | TRBV5-1 | TGCGCCAGCAGCTTGGATGGGACTTCCCCCGGGGTCTTC | CASSLDGTSPGVF
NA | TRBD1 | TRBJ2-7 | TRBV6-1 | TGTGCCAGCAGTGAAGGGCTGGGGACAGGGAGCCGGAAAAGGGACGAGCAGTACTTC | CASSEGLGTGSRKRDEQYF
NA | TRBD1 | TRBJ1-2 | TRBV6-6 | TGTGCCAGCAGCCGGGACAGCAACTATGGCTACACCTTC | CASSRDSNYGYTF
NA | NA | TRBJ1-2 | TRBV24-1 | TGTGCCACCAGTGACTCACAGGCTCTCCTAGGGTATGGCTACACCTTC | CATSDSQALLGYGYTF
NA | NA | TRBJ1-5 | TRBV19 | TGTGCCAGTAGTATGGCAGGGAATCAGCCCCAGCATTTT | CASSMAGNQPQHF
NA | NA | TRBJ2-7 | TRBV24-1 | TGTGCCACCAGTGATTTGCATAGACTAGAGTACACCTACGAGCAGTACTTC | CATSDLHRLEYTYEQYF
NA | NA | TRBJ2-6 | TRBV7-2 | TGTGCCAGCAGCTTAGTTCCGGGGAGCTCCGGGGCCAACGTCCTGACTTTC | CASSLVPGSSGANVLTF
once | TRBD2 | TRBJ2-1 | TRBV9 | TGTGCCAGCAACCCGGGACTAGCGGTTAATGAGCAGTTCTTC | CASNPGLAVNEQFF
NA | NA | TRBJ1-1 | TRBV21-1 | TGTGCCAGCAGCTACTCTCCAACCCGAGGGGACAGGGAGGACACTGAAGCTTTCTTT | CASSYSPTRGDREDTEAFF
few | TRBD1 | TRBJ2-7 | TRBV2 | TGTGCCAGCTGGGACAGGGGCTCCTACGAGCAGTACTTC | CASWDRGSYEQYF
NA | NA | TRBJ2-1 | TRBV2 | TGTGCCAGCAGTTCAACAGGGAGGGCCTTCTTTGATGAGCAGTTCTTC | CASSSTGRAFFDEQFF
NA | NA | TRBJ1-3 | TRBV6-1 | TGTGCCAGCAGTGAAGGGCCCCCGCAGGGCGTAACTGGAAACACCATATATTTT | CASSEGPPQGVTGNTIYF
NA | NA | TRBJ1-2 | TRBV5-1 | TGCGCCAGCAGCTTGGCAAACAGTAACTATGGCTACACCTTC | CASSLANSNYGYTF
once | NA | TRBJ2-7 | TRBV3-1/TRBV3-2 | TGTGCCAGCAGCAGTCAGCCCTGGCCAGGGGAGCAGTACTTC | CASSSQPWPGEQYF
NA | NA | TRBJ1-6 | TRBV11-2 | TGTGCCAGCAGCTTAGTTCGGGGGGTCAATTCACCCCTCCACTTT | CASSLVRGVNSPLHF
NA | TRBD2 | TRBJ2-1 | TRBV27 | TGTGCCAGCAGTTTTCTGTCTAGCGGGATAAATGAGCAGTTCTTC | CASSFLSSGINEQFF
NA | NA | TRBJ1-1 | TRBV18 | TGTGCCAGCTCACCACCCTCCTCCGGGGGTTCCGGGCACTTT | CASSPPSSGGSGHF
NA | TRBD2 | TRBJ2-1 | TRBV6-5 | TGTGCCAGCAGTCGTAATAGCGGGTTCTACAATGAGCAGTTCTTC | CASSRNSGFYNEQFF
NA | TRBD2 | TRBJ2-3 | TRBV11-2 | TGTGCCAGCAGCTTTCTAGCGGGAGACACAGATACGCAGTATTTT | CASSFLAGDTDTQYF
NA | NA | TRBJ1-2 | TRBV6-5 | TGTGCCAGCAGTTCGGCAGGGTTTGACTATGGCTACACCTTC | CASSSAGFDYGYTF
NA | TRBD1 | TRBJ1-2 | TRBV7-3 | TGTGCCAGCAGCCGCGCCGCAGGGGGGAGCGGCGGCTACACCTTC | CASSRAAGGSGGYTF
few | TRBD1 | TRBJ2-2 | TRBV6-5 | TGTGCCAGCAGTTCCCCGAGGACAGGGGGCACCGGGGAGCTGTTTTTT | CASSSPRTGGTGELFF
many | TRBD2 | TRBJ2-1 | TRBV9 | TGTGCCAGCAGCCAGGGGGTGACTAGCGGAAACAATGAGCAGTTCTTC | CASSQGVTSGNNEQFF
NA | NA | TRBJ2-1 | TRBV3-1/TRBV3-2 | TGTGCCAGCAGCCATCTCGCAGGGCTGGGCAATGAGCAGTTCTTC | CASSHLAGLGNEQFF
once | TRBD1 | TRBJ2-7 | TRBV6-2/TRBV6-3 | TGTGCCAGCAGTCTTCCTGTACAGGGGGCGAAAGGAGAGCAGTACTTC | CASSLPVQGAKGEQYF
NA | NA | TRBJ2-2 | TRBV5-6 | TGTGCCAGCAGCATTACAGGGTCAGGGAACACCGGGGAGCTGTTTTTT | CASSITGSGNTGELFF
NA | TRBD1 | TRBJ2-6 | TRBV5-1 | TGCGCCAGCACCGGAGGACAGGGGACTGGGGCCAACGTCCTGACTTTC | CASTGGQGTGANVLTF
NA | TRBD1 | TRBJ1-5 | TRBV24-1 | TGTGCCACCAGTGACAGGGGGCCGGGACAGCCCCAGCATTTT | CATSDRGPGQPQHF
NA | NA | TRBJ1-4 | TRBV12-3/TRBV12-4 | TGTGCCAGCAGTCGTAGCGGTGATGAAAAACTGTTTTTT | CASSRSGDEKLFF
NA | NA | TRBJ1-5 | TRBV18 | TGTGCCAGCTCACCGCCGGGGAGCAATCAGCCCCAGCATTTT | CASSPPGSNQPQHF